These 28 T cell receptor beta chains originate from one sample sequenced in a study of T cells in Graves' hyperthyroidism and ophthalmopathy. Researchers amplified the TCR beta CDR3 regions from RNA transcripts. HTBI primers were used for first-round RT-PCR of the TCR CDR3. TCRdb processed the multiplex PCR reads anew with MiXCR; each CDR3 protein has one entry. The top ten hold around half of the sample, which has approximately 330,000 distinct CDR3 sequences, roughly a fifth seen once. The specimen sequenced was blood. Receptors originate from a woman in her fifties or sixties with Graves' hyperthyroidism.

This clonotype turned up a few times. The J gene is TRBJ2-1, the V gene TRBV5-1; D might be TRBD2 (5 bases). V lost 2 bases, J lost 0 bases, and 30 bases lay in between. Germline V lookup: CDR1 SGHRS, CDR2 YFSETQ. CDR3 length equals 22 residues. The CDR3 spells CASSFTLKGPSLKASSYNEQFF. CDR3 nucleotides: TGCGCCAGCAGCTTCACACTTAAAGGGCCTAGCTTAAAGGCCTCCTCCTACAATGAGCAGTTCTTC.

This clonotype was counted at least ten times. The rearrangement uses TRBV30 and TRBJ2-1; 11 nucleotides align to TRBD2. This CDR3 is 14 amino acids long. CDR1 GTSNPN and CDR2 SVGIG come from the germline V gene (reference sequence). CDR3 loop: CARTSGHSYNEQFF. The CDR3 DNA sequence: TGTGCGCGGACTAGCGGGCACTCCTACAATGAGCAGTTCTTC. The variable domain in full, completed from reference TRBV30 and TRBJ2-1, reads SQTIHQWPATLVQPVGSPLSLECTVEGTSNPNLYWYRQAAGRGLQLLFYSVGIGQISSEVPQNLSASRPQDRQFILSSKKLLLSDSGFYLCARTSGHSYNEQFFGPGTRLTVL.

This clonotype was recorded at least ten times. CDR3: CASSSKATGGDYGYTF. CDR3 nucleotide sequence: TGTGCCAGCAGCTCTAAAGCGACAGGGGGTGACTATGGCTACACCTTC. V is TRBV6-1 and J is TRBJ1-2, with 9 bases that match TRBD1. CDR3 length equals 16 residues. V shed 6 bases, J shed 3 bases, and the junction held 11 bases outside the gene matches. The germline V gene encodes CDR1 MNHNS and CDR2 SASEGT.

This clonotype has more than one count but fewer than ten. V gene TRBV25-1 combines with J gene TRBJ1-6, with a possible D match to TRBD1 (5 bases). The CDR3 length is 13 residues. Germline CDR1 MGHDK, CDR2 SYGVNS. Trimming removed 4 bases at V and 10 bases at J, with 11 bases between. The CDR3 coding sequence is TGTGCCAGCAGTGCGGCAGGGTGGTCACCCCTCCACTTT. Translating gives CASSAAGWSPLHF.

Many counts were recorded for this clonotype. The genes are TRBV24-1 and TRBJ1-2; D is ambiguous. The CDR3 is 15 residues long. The V and J ends lost 10 bases and 0 bases respectively, with 17 bases between them. In germline, CDR1 is KGHDR, CDR2 SFDVKD. CDR3 region: CATRGKTGANYGYTF. For the CDR3, the DNA is TGTGCCACGCGAGGGAAGACCGGAGCTAACTATGGCTACACCTTC.

This clonotype was detected ten times or more. The genes are TRBV7-9 and TRBJ1-4; D gene ambiguous. Trimming took off 1 base at V and 8 bases at J, with 11 bases between the two ends. CDR3 length: 14 residues. The germline V gene has CDR1 SEHNR and CDR2 FQNEAQ (reference sequence). The CDR3 reads CASSLGGNREKLFF. The CDR3, as DNA: TGTGCCAGCAGCTTAGGAGGGAATCGGGAAAAACTGTTTTTT.

At least ten counts were recorded for this clonotype. The chain is built from TRBV2 and TRBJ1-5; 8 bases agree with TRBD1. This CDR3 has 15 amino acids. CDR1 SNHLY and CDR2 FYNNEI come from the germline V gene. Trimming took 3 bases from V and 4 from J; bases not matched to a gene: 5. DNA for the CDR3: TGTGCCAGCAGTGATCAGGGGGCCGGGAATCAGCCCCAGCATTTT. Its protein product is CASSDQGAGNQPQHF.

This clonotype was seen at least ten times. V is TRBV6-1 and J is TRBJ2-1; 8 bases match TRBD2. The germline V gene encodes CDR1 MNHNS and CDR2 SASEGT. The CDR3 sequence is 15 residues long. With 8 bases clipped from V and 7 bases from J, the junction kept 13 bases outside the gene matches. The CDR3 region is CASLSVSGGPNEQFF. As DNA, the CDR3 is TGTGCCAGCCTCTCCGTGTCGGGAGGGCCTAATGAGCAGTTCTTC.

This clonotype was recorded a few times. The chain joins TRBV5-1 to TRBJ2-1; perhaps TRBD1 as D (8 bases). Trimming took off 4 bases at V and 6 bases at J, with 17 bases between the two ends. Germline V gene data show CDR1 as SGHRS and CDR2 as YFSETQ. This CDR3 is 15 amino acids long. The CDR3 sequence is CASSPRGDRSNEQFF. Written as DNA, the CDR3 is TGCGCCAGCAGCCCCCGGGGGGACAGGTCCAATGAGCAGTTCTTC.

At least ten counts were recorded for this clonotype. V and J are TRBV30 and TRBJ1-1; D uncertain. Germline assignment: CDR1 GTSNPN and CDR2 SVGIG (reference sequence). There are 12 residues in the CDR3. Trimming removed 4 bases from V and 5 bases from J, with 11 bases in between. CDR3 bases: TGTGCCTGGACCAAATGGGGAACTGAAGCTTTCTTT. This codes for CAWTKWGTEAFF.

This clonotype occurred many times. The chain couples TRBV20-1 to TRBJ2-1; D unresolved. Germline loops: CDR1 DFQATT, CDR2 SNEGSKA (reference sequence). This CDR3 has 12 residues. V was cut by 3 bases and J by 5 bases, with 8 bases left in between. DNA for the CDR3: TGCAGTGCTAGCAGGCGAAACAATGAGCAGTTCTTC. Translation gives CSASRRNNEQFF.

Many counts were recorded for this clonotype. V and J are TRBV15 and TRBJ2-7, with TRBD1 matching 7 bases. The germline V gene encodes CDR1 LNHNV and CDR2 YYDKDF (reference sequence). The junction had 16 bases not matched to a gene; V was cut back by 1 base and J by 7 bases. The CDR3 runs to 17 residues. CDR3 sequence: CATSRGGLNRGSREQYF. Written as DNA, the CDR3 is TGTGCCACCAGCAGAGGAGGTCTGAACAGGGGTTCCAGGGAGCAGTACTTC.

The chain is built from TRBV7-9 and TRBJ1-6; 7 bases fit TRBD1. This CDR3 region has 16 residues. J was trimmed by 4 bases and V by 1 base; bases with no gene match: 4. Germline lookup yields CDR1 SEHNR and CDR2 FQNEAQ (reference sequence). For the CDR3, the DNA is TGTGCCAGCAGCTTAGTGGGACAGACGTATAATTCACCCCTCCACTTT. It codes for CASSLVGQTYNSPLHF.

This clonotype was observed many times. The chain combines TRBV19 with TRBJ2-2, with D unresolved. CDR3 length: 14 residues. CDR1 and CDR2 from the germline V gene are LNHDA and SQIVND (reference sequence). V dropped 1 base and J dropped 1 base, with 4 bases sitting between them. CDR3 protein: CASSIAGNTGELFF. CDR3 coding DNA: TGTGCCAGTAGTATAGCAGGGAACACCGGGGAGCTGTTTTTT.

The sample holds many counts of this clonotype. This chain uses TRBV3-1 with TRBJ2-1, with D hard to call. The CDR3 length is 13 residues. With 0 bases removed from V and 10 bases from J, the gap between germline ends came to 10 bases. Looked up from germline, CDR1 is LGHDT and CDR2 is YNNKEL (reference sequence). CDR3 sequence reads: CASSQDPSREQFF. The CDR3, as DNA: TGTGCCAGCAGCCAAGATCCCTCTCGGGAGCAGTTCTTC.

This clonotype was counted at least ten times. CDR3: CASRALSGLKNIQYF. CDR3 bases: TGTGCCAGCAGAGCACTATCAGGACTCAAAAACATTCAGTACTTC. The chain has TRBV2 and TRBJ2-4; tentative D call: TRBD2 (5 bases). V lost 6 bases, J lost 3 bases, and 15 bases lay in between. Germline V CDR1 and CDR2: SNHLY, FYNNEI. The length of the CDR3 is 15 residues.

Many counts were recorded for this clonotype. The rearrangement links TRBV5-8 to TRBJ1-3, with 7 nucleotides matching TRBD1. Losses at the gene ends were 4 bases for V and 0 bases for J; bases not matched to a gene: 13. This CDR3 contains 18 residues. The germline gives CDR1 SGHTS, CDR2 YDEGEE. In DNA form, the CDR3 reads TGTGCCAGCAGCGCCAGGGACAGCCCGGGGTTCTCTGGAAACACCATATATTTT. It translates to CASSARDSPGFSGNTIYF. Supplemented by reference TRBV5-8 and TRBJ1-3, the full variable domain reads EAGVTQSPTHLIKTRGQQATLRCSPISGHTSVYWYQQALGLGLQFLLWYDEGEERNRGNFPPRFSGRQFPNYSSELNVNALELEDSALYLCASSARDSPGFSGNTIYFGEGSWLTVV.

Written as DNA, the CDR3 is TGCAGCGTACTGTTAAGGACAACTAATGAAAAACTGTTTTTT. It specifies CSVLLRTTNEKLFF. This rearrangement joins TRBV29-1 to TRBJ1-4; D remains ambiguous. The CDR3 is 14 residues long. The V and J ends lost 6 bases and 0 bases respectively, with 11 bases between them. Germline V lookup: CDR1 SQVTM, CDR2 ANQGSEA.

This clonotype was recorded many times. The chain recombines TRBV5-5 with TRBJ1-1; no clear D. CDR3 length equals 14 residues. V lost 2 bases and J 1 base, leaving 9 bases between the germline ends. The V gene's germline CDR1 is SGHKS and CDR2 YYEKEE (reference sequence). This CDR3 is CASSLATENTEAFF. The CDR3, as DNA: TGTGCCAGCAGCTTAGCCACAGAGAACACTGAAGCTTTCTTT.

A few counts support this clonotype. J is TRBJ1-5 and V is TRBV10-3; D is ambiguous. The CDR3 has 13 amino acids. CDR1 and CDR2 (germline): ENHRY, SYGVKD. Trimming pared 7 bases from V and 2 bases from J, leaving 9 bases between. CDR3 in amino acids: CAIKGSGNQPQHF. The DNA for the CDR3 is TGTGCCATCAAAGGCAGCGGCAATCAGCCCCAGCATTTT.

This clonotype was detected ten times or more. V usage is TRBV6-1 and J usage is TRBJ1-2, with 7 bases lining up with TRBD1. Trimming cost V 5 bases and J 7 bases; bases outside gene matches: 10. Germline CDR1 and CDR2: MNHNS and SASEGT. There are 14 residues in the CDR3. Written as DNA, the CDR3 is TGTGCCAGCAGTCCGAGACAGGGAATCAGTGGCTACACCTTC. It encodes CASSPRQGISGYTF.

The chain carries TRBV30 and TRBJ2-3; D perhaps matches TRBD1 (6 bases). Germline CDR1 and CDR2: GTSNPN and SVGIG (reference sequence). This CDR3 comprises 13 residues. V was cut by 5 bases and J by 2 bases, with 11 bases left in between. Written as DNA, the CDR3 is TGTGCCTGGCAGGGGTACTACACAGATACGCAGTATTTT. Its translation: CAWQGYYTDTQYF.

About this clonotype: A much larger clone lies a single base off, so this may be a read error. V and J are TRBV7-3 and TRBJ2-2; 11 nucleotides agree with TRBD2. CDR1 is SGHTA and CDR2 is FQGTGA in the germline V gene. The CDR3 runs 18 residues. The DNA for the CDR3 is TGTGCCAGCAGCTTAACCTCCACTAGCGGGAGAGGAGCCGGGGAGCTGGTTTTT. This gives the protein CASSLTSTSGRGAGELVF.

This clonotype was seen many times. The chain employs TRBV20-1 and TRBJ2-5; TRBD1 matches at 7 bases. The CDR3 consists of 15 residues. V lost 6 bases to trimming and J lost 5 bases; unmatched junction nucleotides: 15. CDR1 DFQATT and CDR2 SNEGSKA come from the germline V gene (reference sequence). This chain's CDR3 is CSALETSRGWETQYF. CDR3 coding DNA: TGCAGTGCCCTAGAGACGAGCAGGGGGTGGGAGACCCAGTACTTC.

The chain is built from TRBV6-9 and TRBJ1-2; TRBD1 is a possible D gene (6 bases). The V end lost 3 bases, the J end lost 3 bases, and 17 bases lay between the germline ends. The V gene's germline CDR1 is MNHGY and CDR2 SVAAGI. The CDR3 is 16 residues long. As DNA, the CDR3 is TGTGCCAGCAGTTACCGTGACAGGACATCGGACTATGGCTACACCTTC. Translating gives CASSYRDRTSDYGYTF.

This clonotype showed up many times. CDR3 amino acids: CASSLVAAGDTGELFF. The CDR3 nucleotides read TGCGCCAGCAGCTTGGTCGCAGCAGGGGACACCGGGGAGCTGTTTTTT. The rearrangement joins TRBV5-1 to TRBJ2-2; D possibly corresponds to TRBD1 (6 bases). The germline V and J ends were trimmed by 0 bases and 3 bases, with 12 bases remaining between them. This CDR3 region has 16 residues. Per germline, CDR1 SGHRS and CDR2 YFSETQ. Supplemented by reference TRBV5-1 and TRBJ2-2, the full variable domain reads KAGVTQTPRYLIKTRGQQVTLSCSPISGHRSVSWYQQTPGQGLQFLFEYFSETQRNKGNFPGRFSGRQFSNSRSEMNVSTLELGDSALYLCASSLVAAGDTGELFFGEGSRLTVL.

This clonotype was detected a few times. The chain carries TRBV2 and TRBJ1-3; D remains ambiguous. The CDR3 runs to 12 residues. Deletions cut 10 bases from V and 3 bases from J, with 10 bases between. The germline V gene has CDR1 SNHLY and CDR2 FYNNEI. In DNA form, the CDR3 reads TGTGCCACCGCATTCATTGGAAACACCATATATTTT. This encodes CATAFIGNTIYF.

The table lists this clonotype with a few counts. The chain carries TRBV10-3 and TRBJ2-2, with D uncertain. Germline V gene sequence: CDR1 ENHRY, CDR2 SYGVKD. The germline V and J ends were trimmed by 7 bases and 4 bases, with 7 bases remaining between them. The CDR3 sequence is 12 residues long. CDR3 sequence: CAIKPPTGELFF. In DNA form, the CDR3 reads TGTGCCATCAAACCGCCCACCGGGGAGCTGTTTTTT.